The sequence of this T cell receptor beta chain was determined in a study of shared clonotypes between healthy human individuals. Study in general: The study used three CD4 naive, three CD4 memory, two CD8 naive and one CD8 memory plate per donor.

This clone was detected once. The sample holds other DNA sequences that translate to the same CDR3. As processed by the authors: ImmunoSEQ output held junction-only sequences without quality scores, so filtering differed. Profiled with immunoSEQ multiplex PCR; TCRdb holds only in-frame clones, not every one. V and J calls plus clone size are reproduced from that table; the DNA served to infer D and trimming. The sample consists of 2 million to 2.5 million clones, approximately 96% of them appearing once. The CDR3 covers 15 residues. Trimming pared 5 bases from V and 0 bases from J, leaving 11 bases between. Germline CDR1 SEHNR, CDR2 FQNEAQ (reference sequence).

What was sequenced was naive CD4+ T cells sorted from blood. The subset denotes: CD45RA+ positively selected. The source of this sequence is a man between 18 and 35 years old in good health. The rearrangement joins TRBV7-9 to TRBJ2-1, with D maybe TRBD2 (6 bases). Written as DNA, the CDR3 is TGTGCCAGCAGCCTCCTTAGCGGCTCCTACAATGAGCAGTTCTTC. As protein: CASSLLSGSYNEQFF. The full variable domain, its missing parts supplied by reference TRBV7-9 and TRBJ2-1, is DTGVSQNPRHKITKRGQNVTFRCDPISEHNRLYWYRQTLGQGPEFLTYFQNEAQLEKSRLLSDRFSAERPKGSFSTLEIQRTEQGDSAMYLCASSLLSGSYNEQFFGPGTRLTVL.